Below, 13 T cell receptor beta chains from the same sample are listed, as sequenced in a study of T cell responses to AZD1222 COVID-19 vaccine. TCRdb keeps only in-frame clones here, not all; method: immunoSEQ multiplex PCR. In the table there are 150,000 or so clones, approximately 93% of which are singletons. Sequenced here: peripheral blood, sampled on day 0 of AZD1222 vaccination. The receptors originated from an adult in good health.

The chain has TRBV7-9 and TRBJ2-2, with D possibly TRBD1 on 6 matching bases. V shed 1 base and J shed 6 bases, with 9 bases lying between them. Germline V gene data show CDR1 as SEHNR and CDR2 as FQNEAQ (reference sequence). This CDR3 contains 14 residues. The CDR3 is CASSLVSGAGELFF. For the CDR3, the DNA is TGTGCCAGCAGCTTAGTGTCAGGGGCCGGGGAGCTGTTTTTT.

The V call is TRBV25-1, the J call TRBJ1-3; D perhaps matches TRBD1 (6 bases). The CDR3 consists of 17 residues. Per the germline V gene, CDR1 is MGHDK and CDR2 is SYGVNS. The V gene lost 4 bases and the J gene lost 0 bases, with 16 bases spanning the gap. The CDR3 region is CASSVTVRGSSGNTIYF. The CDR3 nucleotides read TGTGCCAGCAGTGTAACAGTCAGGGGCAGCTCTGGAAACACCATATATTTT.

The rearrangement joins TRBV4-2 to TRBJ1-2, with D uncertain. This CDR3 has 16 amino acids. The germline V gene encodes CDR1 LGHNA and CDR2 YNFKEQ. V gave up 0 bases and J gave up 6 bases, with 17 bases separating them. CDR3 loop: CASSQDRIWAINGYTF. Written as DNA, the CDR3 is TGTGCCAGCAGCCAAGATCGAATCTGGGCAATAAATGGCTACACCTTC.

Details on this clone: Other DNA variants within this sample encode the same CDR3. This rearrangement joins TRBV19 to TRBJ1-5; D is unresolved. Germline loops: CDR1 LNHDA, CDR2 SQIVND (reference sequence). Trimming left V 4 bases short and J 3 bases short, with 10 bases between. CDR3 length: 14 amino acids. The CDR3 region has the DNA TGTGCCAGTAGTAGAGGAGGAAACAATCAGCCCCAGCATTTT. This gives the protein CASSRGGNNQPQHF.

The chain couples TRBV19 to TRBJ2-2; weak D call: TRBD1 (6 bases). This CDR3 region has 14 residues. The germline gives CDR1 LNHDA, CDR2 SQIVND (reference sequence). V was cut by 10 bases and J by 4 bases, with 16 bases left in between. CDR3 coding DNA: TGTGCCACCATAGGACAGCGTCTCACCGGGGAGCTGTTTTTT. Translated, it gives CATIGQRLTGELFF.

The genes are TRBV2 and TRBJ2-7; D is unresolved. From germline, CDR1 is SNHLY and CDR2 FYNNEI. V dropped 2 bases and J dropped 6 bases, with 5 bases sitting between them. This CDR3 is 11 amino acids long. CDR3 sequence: CASSEFPEQYF. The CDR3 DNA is TGTGCCAGCAGTGAATTCCCCGAGCAGTACTTC. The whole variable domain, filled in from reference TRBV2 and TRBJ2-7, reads EPEVTQTPSHQVTQMGQEVILRCVPISNHLYFYWYRQILGQKVEFLVSFYNNEISEKSEIFDDQFSVERPDGSNFTLKIRSTKLEDSAMYFCASSEFPEQYFGPGTRLTVT.

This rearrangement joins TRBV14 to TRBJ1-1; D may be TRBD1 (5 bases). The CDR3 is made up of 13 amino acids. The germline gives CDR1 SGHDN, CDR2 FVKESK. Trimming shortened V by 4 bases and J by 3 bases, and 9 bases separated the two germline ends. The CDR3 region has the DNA TGTGCCAGCAGCCCCGACAGTGACACTGAAGCTTTCTTT. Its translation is CASSPDSDTEAFF. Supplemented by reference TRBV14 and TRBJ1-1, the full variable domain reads EAGVTQFPSHSVIEKGQTVTLRCDPISGHDNLYWYRRVMGKEIKFLLHFVKESKQDESGMPNNRFLAERTGGTYSTLKVQPAELEDSGVYFCASSPDSDTEAFFGQGTRLTVV.

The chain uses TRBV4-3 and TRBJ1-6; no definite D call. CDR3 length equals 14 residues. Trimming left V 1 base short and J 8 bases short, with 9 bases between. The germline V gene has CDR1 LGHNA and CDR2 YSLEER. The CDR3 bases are TGCGCCAGCAGCCAAGCAGTCCAGGATTCACCCCTCCACTTT. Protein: CASSQAVQDSPLHF.

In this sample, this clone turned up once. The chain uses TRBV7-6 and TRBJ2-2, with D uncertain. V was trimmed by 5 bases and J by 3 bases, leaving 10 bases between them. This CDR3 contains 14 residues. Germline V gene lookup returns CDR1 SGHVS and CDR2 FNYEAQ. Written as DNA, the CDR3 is TGTGCCAGCAGCGCAATGCCAGACACCGGGGAGCTGTTTTTT. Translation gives CASSAMPDTGELFF.

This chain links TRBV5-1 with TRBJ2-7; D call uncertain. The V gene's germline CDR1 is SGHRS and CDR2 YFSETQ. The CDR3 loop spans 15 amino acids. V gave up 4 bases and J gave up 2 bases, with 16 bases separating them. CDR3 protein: CASSVNSIDPYEQYF. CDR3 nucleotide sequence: TGCGCCAGCAGCGTAAACAGCATTGACCCCTACGAGCAGTACTTC.

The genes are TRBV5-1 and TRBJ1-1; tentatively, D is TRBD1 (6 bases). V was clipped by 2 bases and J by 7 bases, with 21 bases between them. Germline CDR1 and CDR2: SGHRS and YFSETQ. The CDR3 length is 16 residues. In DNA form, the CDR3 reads TGCGCCAGCAGCTTCGGGGACCCAGGGGCTGTAGGTGAAGCTTTCTTT. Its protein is CASSFGDPGAVGEAFF.

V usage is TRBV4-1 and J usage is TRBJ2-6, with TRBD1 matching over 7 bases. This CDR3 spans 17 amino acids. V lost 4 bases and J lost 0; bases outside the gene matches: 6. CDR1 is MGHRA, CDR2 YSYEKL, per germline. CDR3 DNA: TGCGCCAGCAGCCCAGGGGGACAGTCCTCTGGGGCCAACGTCCTGACTTTC. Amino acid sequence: CASSPGGQSSGANVLTF.

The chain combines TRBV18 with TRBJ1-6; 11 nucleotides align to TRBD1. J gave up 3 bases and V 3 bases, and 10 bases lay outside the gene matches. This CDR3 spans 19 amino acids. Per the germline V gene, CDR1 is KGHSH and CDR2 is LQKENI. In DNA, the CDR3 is TGTGCCAGCTCACCCAGGTCTGGGACAGGGGGACGCTATAATTCACCCCTCCACTTT. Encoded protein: CASSPRSGTGGRYNSPLHF.